These 11 T cell receptor beta chains originate from one sample sequenced in a study of shared clonotypes between healthy human individuals. Clones were read by immunoSEQ multiplex PCR, and TCRdb kept only the in-frame ones, dropping some. The sample holds about 490,000 clones, around 79% seen once. What was sequenced was PBMCs. All receptors come from a woman aged 40 to 50 in good health. Some clones in this sample may be carry-over from other donors' samples.

A note on this clone: The same CDR3 can be traced to other DNA sequences in this sample. The chain has TRBV15 and TRBJ2-3, with D uncertain. CDR1 and CDR2 from the germline V gene are LNHNV and YYDKDF (reference sequence). This CDR3 contains 14 residues. V lost 1 base and J 2 bases, leaving 7 bases between the germline ends. DNA of the CDR3: TGTGCCACCAGCAGAGGGTTATCCACAGATACGCAGTATTTT. The encoded protein is CATSRGLSTDTQYF.

Concerning this clone: A far more abundant clone sits one base away, making this likely a read error. This same CDR3 is encoded by further DNA sequences in the sample. The chain joins TRBV5-4 to TRBJ2-7; tentatively, D is TRBD1 (5 bases). The CDR3 covers 14 residues. CDR1 is SGHNT and CDR2 is YYREEE in the germline V gene (reference sequence). CDR3 nucleotide sequence: TGTGCCAGTAGCTTGGGGCAATGGAAGGGCGAGCAGTACTTC. This codes for CASSLGQWKGEQYF.

The J gene is TRBJ1-4, the V gene TRBV9; 8 nucleotides agree with TRBD1. The CDR3 has 14 amino acids. Germline V gene data show CDR1 as SGDLS and CDR2 as YYNGEE. V shed 0 bases, J shed 8 bases, and the junction held 3 bases outside the gene matches. The CDR3 loop reads CASSVGTGREKLFF. DNA for the CDR3: TGTGCCAGCAGCGTAGGGACAGGGAGGGAAAAACTGTTTTTT.

The chain recombines TRBV7-3 with TRBJ2-1, with unresolved D. The germline V gene encodes CDR1 SGHTA and CDR2 FQGTGA. The CDR3 has 15 residues. The germline V and J ends were trimmed by 8 bases and 5 bases, with 19 bases remaining between them. The CDR3 region has the DNA TGTGCCAGCTCCCCGGGTTCTGGCGGAAACAATGAGCAGTTCTTC. Protein product: CASSPGSGGNNEQFF.

The chain recombines TRBV5-4 with TRBJ2-7; 11 bases line up with TRBD2. Germline values: CDR1 SGHNT, CDR2 YYREEE (reference sequence). This CDR3 has 15 amino acids. Losses at the gene ends were 4 bases for V and 10 bases for J; bases not matched to a gene: 13. The CDR3 coding sequence is TGTGCCAGCAGCCAAGAGGAAGGGACTAGCGGCCGACAGTACTTC. The encoded protein is CASSQEEGTSGRQYF.

The chain uses TRBV28 and TRBJ2-1; 8 positions agree with TRBD2. CDR1 is MDHEN and CDR2 is SYDVKM in the germline V gene. CDR3 length: 16 amino acids. The junction had 4 bases not matched to a gene; V was cut back by 2 bases and J by 1 base. CDR3 protein: CASSLPSGRSYNEQFF. As DNA, the CDR3 is TGTGCCAGCAGTTTACCCAGCGGGAGATCCTACAATGAGCAGTTCTTC.

The chain combines TRBV19 with TRBJ1-2, with TRBD1 matching over 8 bases. The germline gives CDR1 LNHDA, CDR2 SQIVND (reference sequence). J was trimmed by 5 bases and V by 7 bases; bases with no gene match: 18. This CDR3 comprises 17 residues. CDR3 sequence reads: CASNKGTGNFGLYGYTF. The CDR3 DNA sequence: TGTGCCAGTAACAAAGGGACAGGCAATTTTGGGCTATATGGCTACACCTTC. The full variable domain, rest sourced from reference TRBV19 and TRBJ1-2, is DGGITQSPKYLFRKEGQNVTLSCEQNLNHDAMYWYRQDPGQGLRLIYYSQIVNDFQKGDIAEGYSVSREKKESFPLTVTSAQKNPTAFYLCASNKGTGNFGLYGYTFGSGTRLTVV.

As concerns this clone: One end of the junction is discordant with germline, which a read error may explain. The J gene is TRBJ2-1, the V gene TRBV2; 8 bases match TRBD1. In germline, CDR1 is SNHLY, CDR2 FYNNEI. The CDR3 totals 12 residues. The chain's CDR3 is CASNLMDRVSLF. Written as DNA, the CDR3 is TGTGCCAGCAATTTGATGGACAGGGTTTCGCTCTTC.

The CDR3 region is CASSLQPGEKLFF. In DNA form, the CDR3 reads TGCGCCAGCAGCCTCCAACCGGGTGAAAAACTGTTTTTT. The V call is TRBV4-1, the J call TRBJ1-4; no clear D. In germline, CDR1 is MGHRA, CDR2 YSYEKL. This CDR3 spans 13 amino acids. The V end was cut by 4 bases, the J end by 7 bases, with 10 bases between.

The genes are TRBV4-3 and TRBJ2-3; no definite D call. The germline V and J ends were trimmed by 3 bases and 0 bases, with 13 bases remaining between them. Germline lookup yields CDR1 LGHNA and CDR2 YSLEER. The CDR3 covers 16 residues. The CDR3 reads CASSHGADTSTDTQYF. The CDR3, as DNA: TGCGCCAGCAGCCACGGCGCAGATACTAGCACAGATACGCAGTATTTT.

CDR3 bases: TGTGCCAGCAGTCCCGGGACAGGGGGCATTCAGCCCCAGCATTTT. Protein: CASSPGTGGIQPQHF. The V and J genes are TRBV2 and TRBJ1-5; 12 bases line up with TRBD1. With V trimmed by 5 bases and J by 6 bases, 5 bases remained unmatched. Germline CDR1 is SNHLY and CDR2 is FYNNEI. The CDR3 is made up of 15 amino acids.